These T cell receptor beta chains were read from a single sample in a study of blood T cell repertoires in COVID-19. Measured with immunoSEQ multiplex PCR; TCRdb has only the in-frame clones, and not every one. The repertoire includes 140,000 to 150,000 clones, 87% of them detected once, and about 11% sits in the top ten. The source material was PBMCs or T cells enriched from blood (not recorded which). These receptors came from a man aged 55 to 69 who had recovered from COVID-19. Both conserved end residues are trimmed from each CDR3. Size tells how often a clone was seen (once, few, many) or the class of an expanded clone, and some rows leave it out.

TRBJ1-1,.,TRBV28,ASKERGQNTEAF
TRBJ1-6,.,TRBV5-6,ASSNDRYNSPLH
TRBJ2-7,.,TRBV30,AWSRGQGTYEQY
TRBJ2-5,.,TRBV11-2,ASSPGTVYQETQY
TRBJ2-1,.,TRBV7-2,ASSLEGTSGYNEQF
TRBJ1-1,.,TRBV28,ASKGGTNTEAF
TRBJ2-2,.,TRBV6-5,ASKIQGRTGELF
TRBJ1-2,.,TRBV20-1,SASRYRQVGLPSGYT
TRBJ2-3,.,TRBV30,AWKYAGVDDTQY
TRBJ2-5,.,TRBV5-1,ASSFIPGTQHGETQY
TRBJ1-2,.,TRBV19,ASTEDEGYGYT
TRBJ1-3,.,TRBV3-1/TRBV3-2,ASSQARGENTIY
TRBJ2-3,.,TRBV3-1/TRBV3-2,ASSQASVTDTQY
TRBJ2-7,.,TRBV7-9,ASSRDRGYEQY
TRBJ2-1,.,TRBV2,ASSDRHNEQF
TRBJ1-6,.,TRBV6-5,ASSSFGKPPSPLH
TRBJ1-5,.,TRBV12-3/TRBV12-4,ASCLDSYQPQH
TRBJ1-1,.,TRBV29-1,SVSETGLEAF
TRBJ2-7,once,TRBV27,ASRNTGVHEQY
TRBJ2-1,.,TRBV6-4,ASTSYPYNEQF
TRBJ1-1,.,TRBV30,AWGIGPEAF
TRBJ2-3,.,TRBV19,ASSLRGLDTDTQY
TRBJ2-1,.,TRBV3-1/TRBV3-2,ASTRRGLNEQF
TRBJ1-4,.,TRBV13,ASSLEGQGPSATNEKLF
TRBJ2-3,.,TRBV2,ASSATSASTDTQY
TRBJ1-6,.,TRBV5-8,ASSFRGSPLH
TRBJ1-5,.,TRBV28,ASSLGDSRVYQPQH
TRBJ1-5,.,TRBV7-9,ASSGQANQPQH
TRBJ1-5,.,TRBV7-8,ASSRPTGNQPQH
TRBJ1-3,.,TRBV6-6,ASSYRTGSSGNTIY
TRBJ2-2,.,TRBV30,AWSHSGGTGELF
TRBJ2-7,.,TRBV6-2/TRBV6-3,ASSYSRLTGAMQY
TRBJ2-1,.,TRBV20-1,SASVLGSYNEQF
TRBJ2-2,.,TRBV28,ASLGEPNTGELF
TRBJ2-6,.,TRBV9,ASSLERVPGANVLT
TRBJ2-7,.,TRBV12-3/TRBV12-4,ASRIGRSGQY
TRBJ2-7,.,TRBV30,AWSVMGSQEQY
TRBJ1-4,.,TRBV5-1,ASSREKGGEKLF
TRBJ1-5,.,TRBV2,ASSVYRADNQPQH
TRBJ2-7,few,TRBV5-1,ASSLDRGNDEQY
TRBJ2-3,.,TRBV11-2,ASSLEESVWSSTDTQY
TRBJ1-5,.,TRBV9,ASSREASNQPQH
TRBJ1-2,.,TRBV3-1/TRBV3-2,ASSPLGTGGSYGYT
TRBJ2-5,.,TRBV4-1,ASSQTSVTKETQY